Listed below are T cell receptor beta chains from one sample, sequenced in a study of graft-versus-host responses after intestinal transplantation. Sequencing was performed with immunoSEQ multiplex PCR; in TCRdb, only in-frame clones are kept and a portion is missing. Of roughly 110,000 clones listed, roughly nine tenths are singletons. No antigens are known for them. The specimen was unstimulated CD4+ T cells sorted from spleen or lymph node cells, collected before transplant. The receptors were gathered from a human donor who was the organ donor for an intestinal transplant. CDR3s include the opening cysteine and the closing phenylalanine or tryptophan.

V	J	CDR3
TRBV5-1	TRBJ1-3	CASSLGQGTGNTIYF
TRBV29-1	TRBJ2-7	CSVGLDGGYEQYF
TRBV28	TRBJ2-7	CASSSPTSTYEQYF
TRBV28	TRBJ1-6	CASSRDNNSPLHF
TRBV19	TRBJ2-3	CASSIGRLSTDTQYF
TRBV28	TRBJ1-2	CASSLHGDTNYGYTF
TRBV30	TRBJ2-3	CAWSGSTDTQYF
TRBV7-2	TRBJ2-5	CASSLTGLLQETQYF
TRBV20-1	TRBJ2-3	CSASGRDTQYF
TRBV27	TRBJ2-1	CASSSGTSVYNEQFF
TRBV23-1	TRBJ2-2	CASSQFGGQGRGTGELFF
TRBV7-9	TRBJ1-2	CASSSSWTGIYGYTF
TRBV5-1	TRBJ2-1	CASSFLVYNEQFF
TRBV2	TRBJ1-1	CASSVSEPSATEAFF